A few counts support the clone carrying this T cell receptor beta chain. Its matching antigen is unknown. The data originate from a study of radiotherapy plus CTLA-4 blockade in lung cancer. Clones were read by immunoSEQ multiplex PCR, and TCRdb kept only the in-frame ones, dropping some. The data contain about 81,000 clones, about two thirds of them singletons. Whole-study results and caveats: Response, reportedly, was best predicted by interferon-beta along with early blood T cell clone dynamics.

The CDR3 has 15 amino acids. The J segment lost 6 bases and the V segment lost 6 bases, leaving 13 bases of the junction unmatched. Germline V CDR1 and CDR2: MDHEN, SYDVKM. The rearrangement links TRBV28 to TRBJ2-7; TRBD1 agrees at 8 bases. The source is a human donor with non-small cell lung cancer that progressed on radiotherapy plus ipilimumab. The sequenced sample was peripheral blood, obtained from a patient treated with radiotherapy plus ipilimumab. CDR3 amino acids: CASSPRGRYELEQYF. For the CDR3, the DNA is TGTGCCAGCAGCCCCAGGGGGCGGTATGAGCTCGAGCAGTACTTC.